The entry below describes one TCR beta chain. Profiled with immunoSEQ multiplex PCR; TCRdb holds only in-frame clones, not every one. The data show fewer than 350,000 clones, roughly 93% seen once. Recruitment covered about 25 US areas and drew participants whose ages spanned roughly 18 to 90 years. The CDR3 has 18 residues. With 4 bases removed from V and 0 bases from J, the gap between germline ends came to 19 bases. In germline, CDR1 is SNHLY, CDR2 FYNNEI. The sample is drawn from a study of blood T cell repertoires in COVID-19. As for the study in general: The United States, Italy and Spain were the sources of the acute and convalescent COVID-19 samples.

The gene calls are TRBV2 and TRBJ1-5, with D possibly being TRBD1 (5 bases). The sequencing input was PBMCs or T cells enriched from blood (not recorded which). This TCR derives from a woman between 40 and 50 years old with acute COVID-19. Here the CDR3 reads CASSGGWGRSSSNQPQHF. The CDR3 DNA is TGTGCCAGCAGTGGAGGATGGGGCCGTTCGAGTAGCAATCAGCCCCAGCATTTT. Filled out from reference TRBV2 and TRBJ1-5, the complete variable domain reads EPEVTQTPSHQVTQMGQEVILRCVPISNHLYFYWYRQILGQKVEFLVSFYNNEISEKSEIFDDQFSVERPDGSNFTLKIRSTKLEDSAMYFCASSGGWGRSSSNQPQHFGDGTRLSIL.